This TCR beta chain emerged from a study of blood T cells in healthy people across ages. Study-wide results and limits: Significant beta diversity loss was already apparent by age approximately 40, declining roughly linearly. Naive T cell percentage by flow cytometry tracked strongly with beta diversity.

This clonotype has ten or more counts. The antigen is unknown. This CDR3 has 17 residues. The germline V gene has CDR1 SGHRS and CDR2 YFSETQ. V was trimmed by 3 bases and J by 0 bases, leaving 16 bases between them. Then a second PCR, running roughly 6 to 12 cycles, was carried out with a sample-barcoded 5' primer and a J-beta primer mix. TCRdb called the 5' RACE reads again in MiXCR, with one record for every CDR3 protein. In the table there are roughly 680,000 distinct CDR3 sequences, about 50% of which are singletons. This chain links TRBV5-1 with TRBJ2-1, with D possibly being TRBD2 (6 bases). The sequence was obtained from an elderly woman in good health. Sequencing was performed on blood. This chain's CDR3 is CASSWQLGSGSYNEQFF. CDR3 DNA sequence: TGCGCCAGCAGCTGGCAACTCGGGAGTGGCTCCTACAATGAGCAGTTCTTC. The full variable domain, rest sourced from reference TRBV5-1 and TRBJ2-1, is KAGVTQTPRYLIKTRGQQVTLSCSPISGHRSVSWYQQTPGQGLQFLFEYFSETQRNKGNFPGRFSGRQFSNSRSEMNVSTLELGDSALYLCASSWQLGSGSYNEQFFGPGTRLTVL.